This TCR beta chain is drawn from a study of metastatic and nonmetastatic thyroid tumors. Thyroid surgery was preceded by no treatment in any patient. This clone was seen at least ten times. This CDR3 spans 12 amino acids. V was trimmed by 4 bases and J by 8 bases, leaving 11 bases between them. Germline CDR1 reads MGHDK; CDR2 reads SYGVNS. With MiXCR, TCRdb reprocessed the PCR reads. This sample has tens of thousands of clones, with roughly 13% found just once. V and J are TRBV25-1 and TRBJ1-2; D is perhaps TRBD1 (5 bases). The TCR comes from a female donor with papillary thyroid cancer or a benign thyroid nodule (not recorded which). Some clones in this sample may be carry-over from other donors' samples. Material: blood. CDR3: CASSAGLTGYTF. The DNA of the CDR3 is TGTGCCAGCAGTGCGGGGCTCACCGGCTACACCTTC.